The 5 T cell receptor beta chains listed next were all sequenced from one sample in a study of CD8+ T cells in alopecia areata. RNA was extracted and reverse transcribed into cDNA as the sequencing template. Here immunoSEQ multiplex PCR was the method, and the copy in TCRdb shows in-frame clones only, minus some. The sample lists roughly 13,000 clones; approximately 58% were seen once. CD4+ cells from about 5 patients were sorted into CD25+CD127- cells. Material for sequencing was CD4+ Tregs sorted from blood. Receptors were obtained from a human donor with alopecia areata.

This rearrangement joins TRBV5-4 to TRBJ1-1; D uncertain. The V and J ends lost 4 bases and 1 base respectively, with 14 bases between them. Germline V gene lookup returns CDR1 SGHNT and CDR2 YYREEE (reference sequence). The CDR3 spans 15 residues. Here the CDR3 reads CASSRWASGNTEAFF. Here the CDR3 DNA reads TGTGCCAGCAGCCGTTGGGCGAGCGGGAACACTGAAGCTTTCTTT.

The V and J genes are TRBV4-1 and TRBJ2-1; possible D gene TRBD2, 5 bases. V was cut by 0 bases and J by 6 bases, with 15 bases left in between. This CDR3 is built from 16 residues. The germline V gene has CDR1 MGHRA and CDR2 YSYEKL. In DNA, the CDR3 is TGCGCCAGCAGCCAAGAGGTGGGAGCAGTTATCAATGAGCAGTTCTTC. Amino acids: CASSQEVGAVINEQFF.

CDR3 sequence (DNA): TGTGCCATCGGGGGAATCATGACAGATACGCAGTATTTT. Translated, it gives CAIGGIMTDTQYF. The gene calls are TRBV6-5 and TRBJ2-3; weak D call: TRBD2 (6 bases). The V end was cut by 10 bases, the J end by 3 bases, with 14 bases between. Germline CDR1 is MNHEY and CDR2 is SVGAGI. The CDR3 runs to 13 residues.

J is TRBJ2-5 and V is TRBV2; D is possibly TRBD1 (5 bases). This CDR3 comprises 14 residues. Deletions cut 0 bases from V and 5 bases from J, with 10 bases between. Germline loops: CDR1 SNHLY, CDR2 FYNNEI. The CDR3 DNA sequence: TGTGCCAGCAGTGAAGCGAGCAGGGTGGAGACCCAGTACTTC. Translation: CASSEASRVETQYF.

This clone is deemed medium-sized (0.01 to 0.1%). The CDR3, as DNA: TGCGCCAGCAGCTTGGAGTGGACACTGTACAATGAGCAGTTCTTC. Translation gives CASSLEWTLYNEQFF. This sequence joins TRBV5-1 and TRBJ2-1; maybe TRBD1 (5 bases). Trimming removed 0 bases at V and 4 bases at J, with 11 bases between. The V gene's germline CDR1 is SGHRS and CDR2 YFSETQ. This CDR3 has 15 residues.